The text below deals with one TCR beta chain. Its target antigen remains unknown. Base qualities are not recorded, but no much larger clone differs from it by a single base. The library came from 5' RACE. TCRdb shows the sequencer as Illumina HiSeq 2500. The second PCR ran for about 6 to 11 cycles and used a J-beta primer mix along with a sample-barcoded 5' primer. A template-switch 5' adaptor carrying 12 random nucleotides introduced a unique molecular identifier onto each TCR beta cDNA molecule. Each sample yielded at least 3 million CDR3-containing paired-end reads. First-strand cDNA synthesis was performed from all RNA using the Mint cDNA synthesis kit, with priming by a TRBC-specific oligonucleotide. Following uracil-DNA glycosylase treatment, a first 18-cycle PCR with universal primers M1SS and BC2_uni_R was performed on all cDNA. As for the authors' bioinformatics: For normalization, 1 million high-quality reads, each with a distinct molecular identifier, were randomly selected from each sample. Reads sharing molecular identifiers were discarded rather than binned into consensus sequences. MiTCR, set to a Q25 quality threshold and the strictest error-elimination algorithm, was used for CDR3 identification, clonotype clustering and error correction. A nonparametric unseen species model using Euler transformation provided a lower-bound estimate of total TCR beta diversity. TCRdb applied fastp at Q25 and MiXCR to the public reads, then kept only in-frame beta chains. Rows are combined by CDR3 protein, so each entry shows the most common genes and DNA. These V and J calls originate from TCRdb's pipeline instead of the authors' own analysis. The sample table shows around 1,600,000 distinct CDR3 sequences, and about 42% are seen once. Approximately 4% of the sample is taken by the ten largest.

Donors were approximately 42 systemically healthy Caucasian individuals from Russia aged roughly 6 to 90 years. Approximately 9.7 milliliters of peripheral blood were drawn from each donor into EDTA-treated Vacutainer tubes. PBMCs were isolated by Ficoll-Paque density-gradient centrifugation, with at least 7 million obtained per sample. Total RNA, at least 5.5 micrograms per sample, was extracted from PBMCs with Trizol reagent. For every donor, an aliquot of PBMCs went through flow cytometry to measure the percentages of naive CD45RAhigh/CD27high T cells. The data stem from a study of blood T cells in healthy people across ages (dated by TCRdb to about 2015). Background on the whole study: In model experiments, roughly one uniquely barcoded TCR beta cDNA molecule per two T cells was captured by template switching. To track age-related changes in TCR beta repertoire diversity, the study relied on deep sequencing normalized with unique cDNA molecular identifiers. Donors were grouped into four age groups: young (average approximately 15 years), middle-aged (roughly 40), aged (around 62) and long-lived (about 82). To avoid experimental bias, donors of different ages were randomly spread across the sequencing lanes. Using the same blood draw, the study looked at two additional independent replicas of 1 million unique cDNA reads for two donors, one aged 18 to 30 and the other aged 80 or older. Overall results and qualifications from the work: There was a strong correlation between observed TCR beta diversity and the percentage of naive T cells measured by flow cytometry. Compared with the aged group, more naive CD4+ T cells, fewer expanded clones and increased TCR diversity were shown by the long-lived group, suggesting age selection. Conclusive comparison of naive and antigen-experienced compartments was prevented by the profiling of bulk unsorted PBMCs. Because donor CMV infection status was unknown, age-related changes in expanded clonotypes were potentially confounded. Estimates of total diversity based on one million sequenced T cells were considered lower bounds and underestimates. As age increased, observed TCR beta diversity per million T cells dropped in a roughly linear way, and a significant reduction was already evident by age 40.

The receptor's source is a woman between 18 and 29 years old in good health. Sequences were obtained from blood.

The DNA is TGCAGCGTTGAACCCCAGGTTGGCTATGGCTACACCTTC. It is translated as CSVEPQVGYGYTF. The V and J genes are TRBV29-1 and TRBJ1-2, with the D gene call left open. Including the terminal cysteine and phenylalanine, the CDR3 comprises 13 residues. Only the CDR3 portion is preserved as DNA: 39 bases, with reading frame beginning at the first base. V is reduced by 2 bases and J by 4 bases, leaving a spacing of 11 bases between them. CDR1 and CDR2 are drawn from the germline V gene: SQVTM, ANQGSEA.